The 20 T cell receptor beta chains below were found in one sample sequenced in a study of blood T cells in healthy people across ages (dated by TCRdb to the mid-2010s). Library preparation was by 5' RACE. The data were produced on an Illumina HiSeq 2500. A second PCR of 7 to 11 cycles was performed with a sample-barcoded 5' primer and a J-beta primer mix. TCRdb trimmed public reads at Q25 via fastp, called clones via MiXCR and kept in-frame beta chains. Here each entry gathers all rows of one CDR3 protein and keeps the most common genes and DNA. For this sample the table gives about 1,400,000 distinct CDR3 sequences, of which 55% to 75% were detected only once. The ten largest make up about 6.7% of the sample. The source material was blood. The receptors originated from a man in his late teens or twenties in good health.

This clonotype was counted a few times. Here the CDR3 DNA reads TGTGCCAGCGCTCAAACCTCTCGCGGGGGAGGATCCTACAATGAGCAGTTCTTC. Protein sequence: CASAQTSRGGGSYNEQFF. The rearrangement joins TRBV6-2 or TRBV6-3 to TRBJ2-1, with TRBD2 matching over 7 bases. V dropped 8 bases and J dropped 1; count of bases not matched to a gene: 17. CDR1 is MNHEY and CDR2 is SVGEGT in the germline V gene. The CDR3 sequence is 18 residues long.

The V call is TRBV12-5, the J call TRBJ2-7; possibly TRBD1 for D (5 bases). Trimming took off 5 bases at V and 1 base at J, with 15 bases between the two ends. Germline-derived CDR1 and CDR2 are LGHNT and FRNRAP. CDR3 length equals 15 residues. The CDR3 here is CASGPWGGFSYEQYF. The CDR3 bases are TGTGCTAGTGGTCCCTGGGGCGGTTTTTCCTACGAGCAGTACTTC.

The chain joins TRBV20-1 to TRBJ2-3; 8 nucleotides align to TRBD2. Looked up from germline, CDR1 is DFQATT and CDR2 is SNEGSKA (reference sequence). J gave up 1 base and V 5 bases, and 5 bases lay outside the gene matches. The CDR3 loop spans 14 amino acids. Written as DNA, the CDR3 is TGCAGTGCTTTCTCCGGGGGGGGCACAGATACGCAGTATTTT. It specifies CSAFSGGGTDTQYF.

This chain connects TRBV30 to TRBJ1-2; 7 positions match TRBD1. CDR1 is GTSNPN, CDR2 SVGIG, per germline (reference sequence). The CDR3 runs to 19 residues. The V and J ends lost 0 bases and 0 bases, in that order; junction bases with no gene match: 16. CDR3 loop: CAWSVPRDSVVWANYGYTF. The CDR3 DNA follows: TGTGCCTGGAGTGTGCCCAGGGACAGCGTCGTTTGGGCTAACTATGGCTACACCTTC.

The chain combines TRBV5-1 with TRBJ2-1; TRBD2 matches at 9 bases. The CDR3 is 17 amino acids. The V gene end was trimmed by 1 base and the J gene end by 7 bases; junction bases not matched to a gene: 12. Germline CDR1 reads SGHRS; CDR2 reads YFSETQ. The CDR3 coding sequence is TGCGCCAGCAGCTTGTCCTTAGTGGGACTAGCAATTAATGAGCAGTTCTTC. Amino acid sequence: CASSLSLVGLAINEQFF.

CDR3 sequence (DNA): TGTGCCAGCAGCTTAGCGTGGGCAGACTACGAGCAGTACTTC. Translated: CASSLAWADYEQYF. The V and J genes are TRBV7-9 and TRBJ2-7; D not certain. Germline V gene lookup returns CDR1 SEHNR and CDR2 FQNEAQ (reference sequence). The CDR3 is 14 residues long. V was pared by 0 bases and J by 3 bases, with 9 bases between.

The chain is built from TRBV10-3 and TRBJ2-3, with TRBD2 matching over 8 bases. V shed 2 bases, J shed 0 bases, and the junction held 19 bases outside the gene matches. CDR1 ENHRY and CDR2 SYGVKD come from the germline V gene. There are 21 residues in the CDR3. The CDR3 sequence: CAISEPTGRSGALFSTDTQYF. The DNA for the CDR3 is TGTGCCATCAGTGAGCCTACAGGGCGTAGCGGGGCCCTCTTTAGCACAGATACGCAGTATTTT.

The chain couples TRBV5-1 to TRBJ2-5, with 7 nucleotides matching TRBD1. This CDR3 comprises 15 residues. Germline trimming cut 0 bases from V and 3 bases from J; bases unmatched to any gene: 5. Per the germline V gene, CDR1 is SGHRS and CDR2 is YFSETQ. The CDR3 DNA reads as TGCGCCAGCAGCTTGGTAGGGACAGATAAAGAGACCCAGTACTTC. It is translated as CASSLVGTDKETQYF.

The chain employs TRBV20-1 and TRBJ1-5, with unresolved D. The CDR3 consists of 13 residues. Germline CDR1 and CDR2: DFQATT and SNEGSKA (reference sequence). Trimming removed 3 bases from V and 6 bases from J, with 12 bases in between. In DNA form, the CDR3 reads TGCAGTGCTAGCCCAACCCCCGGTCAGCCCCAGCATTTT. The encoded protein is CSASPTPGQPQHF.

The chain links TRBV6-2 or TRBV6-3 to TRBJ2-3; possibly TRBD1 or TRBD2 for D (6 bases each). V dropped 5 bases and J dropped 5 bases, with 17 bases sitting between them. Germline-derived CDR1 and CDR2 are MNHEY and SVGEGT. CDR3 size: 15 residues. CDR3 sequence reads: CASSPGGSVIDTQYF. The DNA of the CDR3 is TGTGCCAGCAGTCCCGGGGGCTCGGTCATAGATACGCAGTATTTT.

This chain joins TRBV11-2 and TRBJ1-1, with D unresolved. CDR1 and CDR2 from the germline V gene are SGHAT and FQNNGV. This CDR3 has 17 amino acids. The V gene lost 5 bases and the J gene lost 1 base, with 20 bases spanning the gap. CDR3 loop: CASSPGGRGPSNTEAFF. The CDR3 DNA is TGTGCCAGCAGCCCCGGCGGCAGAGGGCCCTCGAACACTGAAGCTTTCTTT.

V and J are TRBV29-1 and TRBJ2-1, with a possible D match to TRBD1 (6 bases). V lost 3 bases to trimming and J lost 10 bases, with 16 bases between them. This CDR3 has 13 residues. CDR1 is SQVTM and CDR2 is ANQGSEA in the germline V gene. This CDR3 reads CSVEWQGKREQFF. CDR3 in DNA: TGCAGCGTTGAGTGGCAGGGGAAGCGCGAGCAGTTCTTC.

The chain combines TRBV5-8 with TRBJ2-1; maybe TRBD1 (6 bases). Judging by the DNA end, TRBJ2-7 fits better; the J call may be wrong. The germline CDR1 and CDR2 sequences are SGHTS and YDEGEE. This CDR3 is 16 amino acids long. The CDR3, as DNA: TGTGCCAGCAGCATACAACCAGGGGAAGGTTGGTACGAGCAGTACTTC. It encodes CASSIQPGEGWYEQYF.

The J gene is TRBJ1-2, the V gene TRBV6-2 or TRBV6-3; 7 bases agree with TRBD1. Germline V lookup: CDR1 MNHEY, CDR2 SVGEGT. The CDR3 runs 16 residues. The junction had 6 bases not matched to a gene; V was cut back by 2 bases and J by 0 bases. CDR3 sequence (DNA): TGTGCCAGCAGTTACCGGACAGGCCTAGCTAACTATGGCTACACCTTC. Amino acid sequence: CASSYRTGLANYGYTF.

This clonotype was counted a few times. The V and J genes are TRBV20-1 and TRBJ2-3, with D tentatively TRBD2 (6 bases). Germline V lookup: CDR1 DFQATT, CDR2 SNEGSKA (reference sequence). The CDR3 spans 13 residues. Trimming removed 8 bases from V and 2 bases from J, with 14 bases in between. The CDR3 spells CSLRTDYTDTQYF. The CDR3 nucleotides are TGCAGTCTGAGGACGGACTACACAGATACGCAGTATTTT.

J is TRBJ2-4 and V is TRBV4-2; 12 positions agree with TRBD1. Judging by the DNA end, TRBJ2-7 fits better; the J call may be wrong. Germline lookup yields CDR1 LGHNA and CDR2 YNFKEQ. The CDR3 is 17 amino acids. CDR3 sequence (DNA): TGTGCCAGCAGCCAAGTGGGACAGGGGGCTAGAGCCTACGAGCAGTACTTC. Translating gives CASSQVGQGARAYEQYF.

The V and J genes are TRBV7-2 and TRBJ1-1, with D unclear. Looked up from germline, CDR1 is SGHTA and CDR2 is FQGNSA. CDR3 size: 16 residues. V dropped 1 base and J dropped 4 bases, with 16 bases sitting between them. The CDR3 DNA reads as TGTGCCAGCAGCTTAGTAATAGGCAGACTCGGCACTGAAGCTTTCTTT. Protein sequence: CASSLVIGRLGTEAFF.

The chain is built from TRBV7-6 and TRBJ2-5; possible D gene TRBD2, 6 bases. Germline V gene sequence: CDR1 SGHVS, CDR2 FNYEAQ. V was trimmed by 5 bases and J by 10 bases, leaving 17 bases between them. The length of the CDR3 is 13 residues. Here the CDR3 reads CASSDGNGSVQYF. CDR3 nucleotides: TGTGCCAGCAGCGATGGGAACGGGAGCGTCCAGTACTTC.

The count of this clonotype is one. The CDR3 DNA follows: TGCAGTGCTCGACCGGGTGAGGCGGCTAACTATGGCTACACCTTC. Translated, it gives CSARPGEAANYGYTF. V is TRBV20-1 and J is TRBJ1-2; no clear D gene. In germline, CDR1 is DFQATT, CDR2 SNEGSKA (reference sequence). The CDR3 loop spans 15 amino acids. Trimming took 5 bases from V and 0 from J, leaving 16 bases between them.

This clonotype was found many times. The chain uses TRBV29-1 and TRBJ2-7, with 7 bases identical to TRBD1. The ends lost 6 bases at V and 3 bases at J; junction bases unmatched: 2. There are 11 residues in the CDR3. The germline CDR1 and CDR2 sequences are SQVTM and ANQGSEA. CDR3 sequence reads: CSVGTDYEQYF. CDR3 nucleotides: TGCAGCGTCGGGACAGACTACGAGCAGTACTTC.